A single sample is the source of the 31 T cell receptor beta chains below, sequenced in a study of blood T cell repertoires in COVID-19. The data were produced by immunoSEQ multiplex PCR, yet TCRdb's version contains in-frame clones alone and is incomplete. The sample has 250,000 to 300,000 clones; roughly 86% are singletons. Sequencing used peripheral blood. The receptors originated from an older woman with COVID-19, enrolled during active disease.

CDR3 sequence (DNA): TGTGCCTGGAGTCCAGGGAATTCCGGTAATTCACCCCTCCACTTT. Translated: CAWSPGNSGNSPLHF. The V and J genes are TRBV30 and TRBJ1-6; a weak D match, TRBD1 (5 bases). Germline loops: CDR1 GTSNPN, CDR2 SVGIG (reference sequence). V was trimmed by 2 bases and J by 6 bases, leaving 14 bases between them. This CDR3 region has 15 residues.

This chain links TRBV30 with TRBJ2-5; possible D gene TRBD2, 5 bases. Germline V gene lookup returns CDR1 GTSNPN and CDR2 SVGIG (reference sequence). This CDR3 spans 14 amino acids. V gave up 5 bases and J gave up 4 bases, with 17 bases separating them. This chain's CDR3 is CAWVQKYRGETQYF. CDR3 DNA sequence: TGTGCCTGGGTACAGAAGTACCGGGGAGAGACCCAGTACTTC.

This chain joins TRBV7-9 and TRBJ2-3; TRBD1 aligns across 10 bases. The germline V gene encodes CDR1 SEHNR and CDR2 FQNEAQ (reference sequence). Germline trimming cut 5 bases from V and 5 bases from J; bases unmatched to any gene: 13. This CDR3 spans 17 amino acids. CDR3 bases: TGTGCCAGCAGCGCGGTAGACAGGGGGCTCCGGGGAGATACGCAGTATTTT. It specifies CASSAVDRGLRGDTQYF.

The genes are TRBV5-8 and TRBJ1-2; no reliable D call. Germline V gives CDR1 SGHTS, CDR2 YDEGEE. The CDR3 runs 16 residues. V was trimmed by 3 bases and J by 4 bases, leaving 19 bases between them. CDR3 DNA sequence: TGTGCCAGCAGCTGTTCCCGGGTCCGAAAAGGCTATGGCTACACCTTC. This encodes CASSCSRVRKGYGYTF.

This chain uses TRBV6-1 with TRBJ1-5, with TRBD1 matching over 7 bases. Germline values: CDR1 MNHNS, CDR2 SASEGT. The CDR3 sequence is 17 residues long. Trimming took 3 bases from V and 1 from J; bases not matched to a gene: 9. The CDR3 DNA reads as TGTGCCAGCAGTGAGCAAGCAGGGGGTGTGAGCAATCAGCCCCAGCATTTT. It codes for CASSEQAGGVSNQPQHF.

The V and J genes are TRBV3-1 (or the pseudogene TRBV3-2) and TRBJ2-7; D is possibly TRBD2 (5 bases). With 4 bases removed from V and 4 bases from J, the gap between germline ends came to 11 bases. Germline V gene lookup returns CDR1 LGHDT and CDR2 YNNKEL (reference sequence). There are 13 residues in the CDR3. The CDR3 sequence: CASSPTGIYEQYF. CDR3 nucleotides: TGTGCCAGCAGCCCAACGGGGATATACGAGCAGTACTTC.

The rearrangement links TRBV7-3 to TRBJ2-2; TRBD1 is a possible D gene (6 bases). This CDR3 comprises 16 residues. Germline CDR1 reads SGHTA; CDR2 reads FQGTGA. Trimming removed 1 base at V and 3 bases at J, with 12 bases between. This CDR3 reads CASSLKPGVYTGELFF. CDR3 sequence (DNA): TGTGCCAGCAGCTTAAAGCCAGGGGTGTACACCGGGGAGCTGTTTTTT.

The J gene is TRBJ2-1, the V gene TRBV29-1; 10 bases map to TRBD2. The trim removed 2 bases at V and 5 bases at J, leaving 9 bases unmatched. Germline-derived CDR1 and CDR2 are SQVTM and ANQGSEA. The CDR3 covers 16 residues. The DNA for the CDR3 is TGCAGCGTTGAAACGATTCTAGCGGGGGCTCACAATGAGCAGTTCTTC. It yields the protein CSVETILAGAHNEQFF.

The rearrangement joins TRBV20-1 to TRBJ2-5; the D is unclear. Germline CDR1 and CDR2: DFQATT and SNEGSKA (reference sequence). V lost 4 bases to trimming and J lost 2 bases, with 5 bases between them. The CDR3 sequence is 11 residues long. DNA of the CDR3: TGCAGTGCTACAGTTCAAGAGACCCAGTACTTC. This codes for CSATVQETQYF.

The sample holds a few counts of this clone. This sequence joins TRBV3-1 (or the pseudogene TRBV3-2) and TRBJ1-1, with 7 positions matching TRBD1. Looked up from germline, CDR1 is LGHDT and CDR2 is YNNKEL (reference sequence). The CDR3 contains 15 residues. V dropped 3 bases and J dropped 0; count of bases not matched to a gene: 4. This CDR3 reads CASSQGQILNTEAFF. In DNA, the CDR3 is TGTGCCAGCAGCCAGGGACAGATTCTGAACACTGAAGCTTTCTTT.

J is TRBJ2-1 and V is TRBV27; perhaps TRBD2 as D (5 bases). Deletions cut 3 bases from V and 5 bases from J, with 11 bases between. This CDR3 spans 14 amino acids. Germline V gives CDR1 MNHEY, CDR2 SMNVEV (reference sequence). CDR3 residues: CASSFRRTHNEQFF. CDR3 bases: TGTGCCAGCAGTTTTAGGCGGACTCACAATGAGCAGTTCTTC.

The CDR3 sequence is CSARASVEQFF. The CDR3 nucleotides are TGCAGTGCTAGGGCCTCCGTAGAGCAGTTCTTC. The chain combines TRBV20-1 with TRBJ2-1; D gene unclear. Trimming removed 3 bases at V and 10 bases at J, with 10 bases between. The CDR3 extends over 11 amino acids. Germline CDR1 and CDR2: DFQATT and SNEGSKA (reference sequence).

V and J are TRBV7-9 and TRBJ1-1, with 7 nucleotides matching TRBD1. V shed 2 bases, J shed 3 bases, and the junction held 6 bases outside the gene matches. CDR1 is SEHNR and CDR2 is FQNEAQ in the germline V gene (reference sequence). The CDR3 is made up of 15 amino acids. CDR3 DNA: TGTGCCAGCAGCTTATCTACAGGGGTAGACACTGAAGCTTTCTTT. Encoded protein: CASSLSTGVDTEAFF.

The chain employs TRBV28 and TRBJ1-1, with D hard to call. The CDR3 has 15 residues. Germline-derived CDR1 and CDR2 are MDHEN and SYDVKM. V was trimmed by 5 bases and J by 4 bases, leaving 17 bases between them. The CDR3 nucleotides read TGTGCCAGCAGTCTTCACCCCTCACGGGGCACTGAAGCTTTCTTT. The encoded protein is CASSLHPSRGTEAFF. The full variable domain, rest sourced from reference TRBV28 and TRBJ1-1, is DVKVTQSSRYLVKRTGEKVFLECVQDMDHENMFWYRQDPGLGLRLIYFSYDVKMKEKGDIPEGYSVSREKKERFSLILESASTNQTSMYLCASSLHPSRGTEAFFGQGTRLTVV.

The V call is TRBV11-2, the J call TRBJ2-3, with 8 bases that match TRBD2. V gave up 5 bases and J gave up 5 bases; unmatched junction bases: 12. The CDR3 runs to 16 residues. Per germline, CDR1 SGHAT and CDR2 FQNNGV. The CDR3 sequence: CASSARLAMRGDTQYF. The DNA for the CDR3 is TGTGCCAGCAGCGCCAGACTAGCGATGAGGGGAGATACGCAGTATTTT. The full variable domain, in which reference TRBV11-2 and TRBJ2-3 provide the parts outside the CDR3, is EAGVAQSPRYKIIEKRQSVAFWCNPISGHATLYWYQQILGQGPKLLIQFQNNGVVDDSQLPKDRFSAERLKGVDSTLKIQPAKLEDSAVYLCASSARLAMRGDTQYFGPGTRLTVL.

This sequence joins TRBV6-5 and TRBJ2-2; 12 positions match TRBD2. From germline, CDR1 is MNHEY and CDR2 SVGAGI. The CDR3 consists of 15 residues. The V gene end was trimmed by 6 bases and the J gene end by 8 bases; junction bases not matched to a gene: 7. The CDR3 region is CASRGLAGNRGELFF. CDR3 DNA: TGTGCCAGCAGAGGACTAGCGGGGAATCGGGGGGAGCTGTTTTTT.

The J gene is TRBJ2-1, the V gene TRBV19, with 9 bases aligning to TRBD1. V lost 5 bases and J lost 9; bases outside the gene matches: 2. The CDR3 consists of 12 residues. The V gene's germline CDR1 is LNHDA and CDR2 SQIVND (reference sequence). The DNA for the CDR3 is TGTGCCAGTAGTGAGACAGGGGGTGAGCAGTTCTTC. Translated: CASSETGGEQFF.

The chain carries TRBV5-1 and TRBJ2-2; 9 bases align to TRBD1. The CDR3 has 17 amino acids. Germline lookup yields CDR1 SGHRS and CDR2 YFSETQ. V was clipped by 0 bases and J by 1 base; unmatched bases: 4. In nucleotides, the CDR3 is TGCGCCAGCAGCTTGGCCGGGACAGGGAAGAACACCGGGGAGCTGTTTTTT. Translated: CASSLAGTGKNTGELFF.

This sequence joins TRBV6-2 or TRBV6-3 and TRBJ1-5; TRBD1 matches at 11 bases. CDR3 size: 15 residues. V was clipped by 5 bases and J by 3 bases; unmatched bases: 3. Germline assignment: CDR1 MNHEY and CDR2 SVGEGT. CDR3 region: CASSRDRGYNQPQHF. The CDR3 DNA reads TGTGCCAGCAGTCGGGACAGGGGGTACAATCAGCCCCAGCATTTT.

The chain has TRBV10-1 and TRBJ2-7, with D possibly TRBD2 on 6 matching bases. The CDR3 has 21 residues. Germline CDR1 and CDR2: WNHNN and SYGVQD (reference sequence). V was cut by 0 bases and J by 2 bases, with 29 bases left in between. Here the CDR3 reads CASSESTSRQTDQARAYEQYF. The CDR3 nucleotides are TGCGCCAGCAGTGAGTCAACTAGCCGGCAAACTGATCAGGCTCGTGCCTACGAGCAGTACTTC.

This sequence joins TRBV6-2 or TRBV6-3 and TRBJ1-1; no definite D call. This CDR3 contains 16 residues. With 3 bases removed from V and 2 bases from J, the gap between germline ends came to 16 bases. Germline V gene lookup returns CDR1 MNHEY and CDR2 SVGEGT. The DNA for the CDR3 is TGTGCCAGCAGTTATATTCTTGGGTCGGGAAACACTGAAGCTTTCTTT. Protein product: CASSYILGSGNTEAFF.

V is TRBV19 and J is TRBJ2-7; weak D call: TRBD1 (5 bases). The V end was cut by 3 bases, the J end by 4 bases, with 19 bases between. The CDR3 is made up of 16 amino acids. Per the germline V gene, CDR1 is LNHDA and CDR2 is SQIVND (reference sequence). The CDR3 here is CASSISGNIRSYEQYF. CDR3 DNA: TGTGCCAGTAGTATCTCAGGGAATATTCGGTCGTACGAGCAGTACTTC. Based on the CDR3 plus reference TRBV19 and TRBJ2-7, the full variable domain is DGGITQSPKYLFRKEGQNVTLSCEQNLNHDAMYWYRQDPGQGLRLIYYSQIVNDFQKGDIAEGYSVSREKKESFPLTVTSAQKNPTAFYLCASSISGNIRSYEQYFGPGTRLTVT.

This chain joins TRBV14 and TRBJ1-2; no firm D call. CDR1 SGHDN and CDR2 FVKESK come from the germline V gene. V dropped 4 bases and J dropped 0 bases, with 12 bases sitting between them. The CDR3 contains 15 residues. The CDR3 DNA follows: TGTGCCAGCAGCCCCTTTGGGGAGACTAACTATGGCTACACCTTC. This gives the protein CASSPFGETNYGYTF.

The chain joins TRBV5-4 to TRBJ1-3, with a tentative D call TRBD1 (5 bases). V was pared by 3 bases and J by 4 bases, with 8 bases between. The CDR3 has 13 residues. Germline V gene data show CDR1 as SGHNT and CDR2 as YYREEE (reference sequence). CDR3 sequence reads: CASSSGMGNTIYF. DNA for the CDR3: TGTGCCAGCAGCTCAGGGATGGGAAACACCATATATTTT.

The gene calls are TRBV19 and TRBJ2-7; 15 nucleotides line up with TRBD2. This CDR3 spans 17 amino acids. Looked up from germline, CDR1 is LNHDA and CDR2 is SQIVND (reference sequence). Trimming at V came to 5 bases and at J to 5 bases, leaving 10 bases not matched to a gene. The CDR3 region has the DNA TGTGCCAGTAGTTTGTACTCCGGGACTAGCGGGAGGAACGAGCAGTACTTC. Protein: CASSLYSGTSGRNEQYF.

The V gene is TRBV18, the J gene TRBJ1-3; D perhaps matches TRBD1 (6 bases). V lost 4 bases to trimming and J lost 4 bases, with 14 bases between them. Germline CDR1 and CDR2: KGHSH and LQKENI. The CDR3 totals 15 residues. The CDR3 nucleotides read TGTGCCAGCTCACTTACACAGGGACGGGGAAACACCATATATTTT. It encodes CASSLTQGRGNTIYF.

This chain joins TRBV5-5 and TRBJ2-1, with TRBD2 as a possible D gene (6 bases). The CDR3 is 16 amino acids. Germline values: CDR1 SGHKS, CDR2 YYEKEE (reference sequence). Deletions cut 4 bases from V and 2 bases from J, with 16 bases between. Here the CDR3 DNA reads TGTGCCAGCAGCGGCAATAGCGGTAGCCCCTACAATGAGCAGTTCTTC. Translating gives CASSGNSGSPYNEQFF.

This rearrangement joins TRBV19 to TRBJ1-5, with D tentatively TRBD1 (6 bases). This CDR3 has 13 residues. V dropped 5 bases and J dropped 9 bases, with 14 bases sitting between them. Germline loops: CDR1 LNHDA, CDR2 SQIVND (reference sequence). The CDR3 nucleotides read TGTGCCAGTAGTGGACAGCGGGAGGTGCCCCAGCATTTT. Translating gives CASSGQREVPQHF. The complete variable domain, with remaining parts taken from reference TRBV19 and TRBJ1-5, reads DGGITQSPKYLFRKEGQNVTLSCEQNLNHDAMYWYRQDPGQGLRLIYYSQIVNDFQKGDIAEGYSVSREKKESFPLTVTSAQKNPTAFYLCASSGQREVPQHFGDGTRLSIL.

This chain joins TRBV28 and TRBJ2-3; 10 bases map to TRBD1. The CDR3 has 14 residues. CDR1 and CDR2 from the germline V gene are MDHEN and SYDVKM. V trimming: 10 bases; J trimming: 3 bases; junction bases outside the gene matches: 7. The CDR3 DNA sequence: TGTGCCACCCAACGACAGGGGGCAACAGATACGCAGTATTTT. Translating it yields CATQRQGATDTQYF.

The genes are TRBV6-2 or TRBV6-3 and TRBJ1-1; possibly TRBD1 for D (6 bases). The V and J ends lost 2 bases and 5 bases respectively, with 9 bases between them. Germline V gene lookup returns CDR1 MNHEY and CDR2 SVGEGT. The CDR3 length is 13 residues. The CDR3 protein is CASSYKQGTEAFF. The CDR3 nucleotides are TGTGCCAGCAGTTACAAACAGGGAACTGAAGCTTTCTTT.

The V gene is TRBV7-9, the J gene TRBJ1-5; TRBD1 aligns across 9 bases. V lost 2 bases, J lost 5 bases, and 10 bases stayed unmatched. Per germline, CDR1 SEHNR and CDR2 FQNEAQ (reference sequence). The CDR3 has 17 amino acids. CDR3 nucleotide sequence: TGTGCCAGCAGCTTATACAGGGGGCCACTCCCGGATCAGCCCCAGCATTTT. This translates into CASSLYRGPLPDQPQHF.